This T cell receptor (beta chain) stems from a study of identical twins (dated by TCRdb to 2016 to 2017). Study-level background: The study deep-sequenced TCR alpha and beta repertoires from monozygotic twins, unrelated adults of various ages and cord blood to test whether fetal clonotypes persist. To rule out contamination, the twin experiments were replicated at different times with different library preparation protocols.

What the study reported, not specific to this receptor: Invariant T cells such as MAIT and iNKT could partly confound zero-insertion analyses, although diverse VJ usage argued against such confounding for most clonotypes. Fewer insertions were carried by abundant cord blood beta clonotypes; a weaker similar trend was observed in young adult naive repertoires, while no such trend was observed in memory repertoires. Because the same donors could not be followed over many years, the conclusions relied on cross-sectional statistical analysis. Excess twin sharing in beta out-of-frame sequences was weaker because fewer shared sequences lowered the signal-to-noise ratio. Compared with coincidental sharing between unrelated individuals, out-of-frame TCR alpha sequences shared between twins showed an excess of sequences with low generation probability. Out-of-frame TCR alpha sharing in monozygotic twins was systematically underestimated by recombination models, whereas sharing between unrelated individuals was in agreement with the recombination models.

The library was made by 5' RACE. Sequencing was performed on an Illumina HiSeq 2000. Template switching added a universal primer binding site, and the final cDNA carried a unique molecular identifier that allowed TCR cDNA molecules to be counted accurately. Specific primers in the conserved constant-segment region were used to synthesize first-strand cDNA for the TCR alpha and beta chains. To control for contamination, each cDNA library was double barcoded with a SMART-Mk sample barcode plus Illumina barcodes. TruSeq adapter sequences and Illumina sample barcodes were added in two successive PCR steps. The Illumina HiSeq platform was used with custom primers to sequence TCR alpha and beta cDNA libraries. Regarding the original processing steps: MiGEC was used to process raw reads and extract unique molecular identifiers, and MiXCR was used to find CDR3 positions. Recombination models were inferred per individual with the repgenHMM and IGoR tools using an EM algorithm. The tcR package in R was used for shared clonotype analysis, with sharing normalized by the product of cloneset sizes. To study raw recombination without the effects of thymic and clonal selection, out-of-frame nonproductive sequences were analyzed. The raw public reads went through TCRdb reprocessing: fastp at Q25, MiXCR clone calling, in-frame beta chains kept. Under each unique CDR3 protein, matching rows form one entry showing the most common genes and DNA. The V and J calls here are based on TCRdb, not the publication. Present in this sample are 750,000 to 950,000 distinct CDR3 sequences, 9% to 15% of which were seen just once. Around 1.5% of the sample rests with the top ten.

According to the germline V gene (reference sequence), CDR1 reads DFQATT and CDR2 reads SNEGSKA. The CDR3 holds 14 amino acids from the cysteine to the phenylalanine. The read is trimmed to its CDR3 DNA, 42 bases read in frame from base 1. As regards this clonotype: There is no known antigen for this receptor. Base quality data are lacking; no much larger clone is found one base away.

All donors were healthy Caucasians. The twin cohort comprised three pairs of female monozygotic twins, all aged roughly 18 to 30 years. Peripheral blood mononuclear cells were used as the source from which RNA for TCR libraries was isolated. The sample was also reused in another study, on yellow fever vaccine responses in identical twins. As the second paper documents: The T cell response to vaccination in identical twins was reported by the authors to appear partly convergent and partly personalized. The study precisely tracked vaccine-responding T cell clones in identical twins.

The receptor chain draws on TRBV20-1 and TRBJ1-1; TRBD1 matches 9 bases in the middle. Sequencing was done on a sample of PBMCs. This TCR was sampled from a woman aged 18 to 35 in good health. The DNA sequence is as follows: TGCAGCAAATACAGGGGGCTTGAGAACACTGAAGCTTTCTTT. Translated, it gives CSKYRGLENTEAFF.